This TCR beta chain originates from a study of regulatory T cells in long-lasting Graves disease. Investigators prepared the TCR beta libraries by applying iRepertoire HTBI primers and Arm-PCR of CDR3 regions. Using its own MiXCR run on the multiplex PCR reads, TCRdb lists one record per CDR3 protein. The table has 400,000 to 500,000 distinct CDR3 sequences, 20% seen once. Germline loops: CDR1 ENHRY, CDR2 SYGVKD. Losses at the gene ends were 4 bases for V and 6 bases for J; bases not matched to a gene: 6. The CDR3 has 13 residues. This clonotype was observed a few times. Specified time point: persistent/refractory GD, antithyroid drugs over 5 years with positive TRAb. Construction of the TCR library relied on RNA isolated from PBMCs.

The receptor comes from a female donor with Graves disease. Specimen: peripheral blood mononuclear cells (PBMCs), collected when the disease was refractory, from a patient treated with antithyroid drugs. The chain uses TRBV10-3 and TRBJ2-7; TRBD2 aligns across 7 bases. The CDR3, as DNA: TGTGCCATCAGTGGGGAGGGTCTGTTCGAGCAGTACTTC. As protein: CAISGEGLFEQYF.